The rows below give T cell receptor beta chains drawn from one sample of a study of neurological immune-mediated disorders. A single record per CDR3 protein comes from TCRdb applying MiXCR to the 5' RACE reads. The sample contains about 80,000 distinct CDR3 sequences, more than 5% of which appear only once. Material: PBMCs. The receptors here all came from a woman in her sixties with multiple sclerosis. The CDR3 runs from the conserved cysteine through the conserved F or W. Sizes are listed as once, few, many, or a class for an expanded clone.

j_call,clone_size,v_call,cdr3_aa
TRBJ2-3,few,TRBV20-1,CSASSGTGSLGTQYF
TRBJ2-7,many,TRBV12-3/TRBV12-4,CASSLRGQGGNEQYF
TRBJ1-1,many,TRBV20-1,CSAKTPNTEAFF
TRBJ2-2,few,TRBV12-3/TRBV12-4,CASQRQNTGELFF
TRBJ2-3,many,TRBV6-5,CASNRQGPPTDTQYF
TRBJ2-2,many,TRBV5-1,CASSLVQGYTGELFF
TRBJ2-3,many,TRBV7-9,CASSFGSTDTQYF
TRBJ2-7,many,TRBV5-1,CASSLPGTGDYEQYF
TRBJ2-1,few,TRBV3-1,CASSQGVVAAEQFF
TRBJ2-7,many,TRBV5-1,CASAVLTGDEQYF
TRBJ1-4,many,TRBV6-6,CASSYGRLTDNEKLFF
TRBJ2-3,many,TRBV12-3/TRBV12-4,CASSLGAGRGTDTQYF
TRBJ1-1,many,TRBV20-1,CSAPIRNTEAFF
TRBJ2-2,many,TRBV14,CASSSWTGSTGELFF
TRBJ2-4,many,TRBV6-5,CASSYSSQIAPKNIQYF